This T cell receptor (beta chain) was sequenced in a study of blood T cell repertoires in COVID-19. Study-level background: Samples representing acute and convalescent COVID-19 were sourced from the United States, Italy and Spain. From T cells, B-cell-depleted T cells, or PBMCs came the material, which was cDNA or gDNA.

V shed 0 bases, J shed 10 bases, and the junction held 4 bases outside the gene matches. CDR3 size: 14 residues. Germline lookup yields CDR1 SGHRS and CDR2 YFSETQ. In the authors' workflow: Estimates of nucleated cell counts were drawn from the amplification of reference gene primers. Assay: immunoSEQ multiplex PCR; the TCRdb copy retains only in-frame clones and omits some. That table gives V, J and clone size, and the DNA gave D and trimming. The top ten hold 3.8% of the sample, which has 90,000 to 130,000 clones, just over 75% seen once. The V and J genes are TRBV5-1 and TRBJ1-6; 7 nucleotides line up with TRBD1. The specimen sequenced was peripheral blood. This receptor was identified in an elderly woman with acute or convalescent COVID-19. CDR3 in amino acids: CASSLGRGESPLHF. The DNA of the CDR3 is TGCGCCAGCAGCTTGGGCAGGGGGGAATCACCCCTCCACTTT.